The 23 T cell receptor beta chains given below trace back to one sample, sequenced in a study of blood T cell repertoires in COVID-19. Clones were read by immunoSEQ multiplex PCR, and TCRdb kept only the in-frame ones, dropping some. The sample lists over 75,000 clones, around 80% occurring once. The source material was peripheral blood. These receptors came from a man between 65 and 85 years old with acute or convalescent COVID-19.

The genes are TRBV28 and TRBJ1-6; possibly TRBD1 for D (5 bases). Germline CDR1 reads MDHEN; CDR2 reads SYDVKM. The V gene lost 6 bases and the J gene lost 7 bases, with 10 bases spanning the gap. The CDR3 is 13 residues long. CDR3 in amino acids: CASRDSTNSPLHF. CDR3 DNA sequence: TGTGCCAGCAGAGACAGTACGAATTCACCCCTCCACTTT. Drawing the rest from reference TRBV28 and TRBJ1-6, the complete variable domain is DVKVTQSSRYLVKRTGEKVFLECVQDMDHENMFWYRQDPGLGLRLIYFSYDVKMKEKGDIPEGYSVSREKKERFSLILESASTNQTSMYLCASRDSTNSPLHFGNGTRLTVT.

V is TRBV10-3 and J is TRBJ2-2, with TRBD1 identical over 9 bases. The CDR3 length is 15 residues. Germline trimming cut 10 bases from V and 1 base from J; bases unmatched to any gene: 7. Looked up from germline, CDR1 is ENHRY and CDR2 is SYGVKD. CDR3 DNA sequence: TGTGCCACGACTTCGGACAGGGGGAACACCGGGGAGCTGTTTTTT. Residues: CATTSDRGNTGELFF.

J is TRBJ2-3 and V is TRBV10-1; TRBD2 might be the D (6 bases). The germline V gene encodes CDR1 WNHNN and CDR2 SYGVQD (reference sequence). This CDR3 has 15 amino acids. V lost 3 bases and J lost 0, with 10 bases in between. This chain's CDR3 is CASSEGRISTDTQYF. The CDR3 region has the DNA TGCGCCAGCAGTGAAGGGAGGATTAGCACAGATACGCAGTATTTT.

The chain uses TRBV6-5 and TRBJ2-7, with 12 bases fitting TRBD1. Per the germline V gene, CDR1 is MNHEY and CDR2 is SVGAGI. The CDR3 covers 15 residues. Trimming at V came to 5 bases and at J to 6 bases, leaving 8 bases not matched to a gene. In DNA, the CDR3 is TGTGCCAGCAGTAGACCCGGGACAGGGGGCTTCGAGCAGTACGTC. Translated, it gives CASSRPGTGGFEQYV.

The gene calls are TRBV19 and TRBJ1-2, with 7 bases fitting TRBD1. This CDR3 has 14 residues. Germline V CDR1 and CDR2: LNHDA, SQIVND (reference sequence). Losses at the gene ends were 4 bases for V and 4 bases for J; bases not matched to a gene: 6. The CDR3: CASSKQTGFYGYTF. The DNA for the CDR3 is TGTGCCAGTAGTAAACAGACAGGGTTCTATGGCTACACCTTC.

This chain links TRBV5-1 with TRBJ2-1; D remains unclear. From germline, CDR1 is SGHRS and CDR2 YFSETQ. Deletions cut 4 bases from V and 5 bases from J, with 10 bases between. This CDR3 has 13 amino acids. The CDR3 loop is CASSALLNNEQFF. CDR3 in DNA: TGCGCCAGCAGCGCGCTACTGAACAATGAGCAGTTCTTC.

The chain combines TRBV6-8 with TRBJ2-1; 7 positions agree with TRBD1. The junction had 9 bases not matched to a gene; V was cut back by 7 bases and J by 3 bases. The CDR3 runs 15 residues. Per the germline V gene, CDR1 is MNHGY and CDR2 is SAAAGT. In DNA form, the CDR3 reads TGTGCCAGCATTAGACAGGACAGGTACTACAATGAGCAGTTCTTC. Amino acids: CASIRQDRYYNEQFF.

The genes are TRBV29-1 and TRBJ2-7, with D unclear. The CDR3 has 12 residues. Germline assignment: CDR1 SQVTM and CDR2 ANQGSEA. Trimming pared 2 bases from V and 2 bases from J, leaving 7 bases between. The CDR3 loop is CSVEWQAYEQYV. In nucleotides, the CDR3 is TGCAGCGTTGAATGGCAGGCCTACGAGCAGTACGTC.

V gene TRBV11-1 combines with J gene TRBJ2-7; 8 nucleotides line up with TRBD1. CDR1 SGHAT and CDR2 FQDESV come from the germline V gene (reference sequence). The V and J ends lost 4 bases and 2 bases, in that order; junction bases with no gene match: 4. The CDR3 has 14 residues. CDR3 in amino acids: CASSSRDRTYEQYF. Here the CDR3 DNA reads TGTGCCAGCAGCTCCCGGGACAGGACCTACGAGCAGTACTTC.

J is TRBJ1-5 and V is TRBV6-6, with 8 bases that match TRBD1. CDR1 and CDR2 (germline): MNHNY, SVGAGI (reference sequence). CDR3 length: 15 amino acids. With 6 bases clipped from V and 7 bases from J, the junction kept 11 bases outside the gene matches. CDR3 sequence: CASSGTGTGGQPQHF. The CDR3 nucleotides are TGTGCCAGCAGCGGCACCGGGACAGGTGGGCAGCCCCAGCATTTT.

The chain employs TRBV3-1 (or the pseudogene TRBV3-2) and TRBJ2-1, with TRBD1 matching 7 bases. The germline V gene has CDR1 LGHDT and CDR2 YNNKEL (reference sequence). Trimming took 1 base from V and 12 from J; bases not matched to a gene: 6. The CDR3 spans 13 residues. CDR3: CASSQATGDGQFF. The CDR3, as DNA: TGTGCCAGCAGCCAAGCCACAGGGGACGGGCAGTTCTTC.

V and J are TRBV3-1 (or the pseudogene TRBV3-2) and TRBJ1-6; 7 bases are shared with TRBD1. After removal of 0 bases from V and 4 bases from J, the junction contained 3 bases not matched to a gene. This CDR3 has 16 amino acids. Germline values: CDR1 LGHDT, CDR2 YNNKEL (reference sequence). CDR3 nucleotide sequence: TGTGCCAGCAGCCAAGACGGGGACAGTTATAATTCACCCCTCCACTTT. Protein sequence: CASSQDGDSYNSPLHF.

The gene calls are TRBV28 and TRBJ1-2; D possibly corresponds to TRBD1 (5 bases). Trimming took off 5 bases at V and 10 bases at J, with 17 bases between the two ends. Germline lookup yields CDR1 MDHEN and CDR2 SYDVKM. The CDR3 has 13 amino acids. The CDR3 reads CASSPPATVAYTF. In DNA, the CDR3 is TGTGCCAGCAGTCCTCCCGCGACAGTTGCCTACACCTTC.

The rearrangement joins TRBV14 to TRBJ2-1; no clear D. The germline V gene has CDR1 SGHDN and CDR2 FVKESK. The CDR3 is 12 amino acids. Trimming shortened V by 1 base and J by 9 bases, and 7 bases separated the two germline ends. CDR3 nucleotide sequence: TGTGCCAGCAGCCAAGTAAGGAGTGAGCAGTTCTTC. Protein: CASSQVRSEQFF.

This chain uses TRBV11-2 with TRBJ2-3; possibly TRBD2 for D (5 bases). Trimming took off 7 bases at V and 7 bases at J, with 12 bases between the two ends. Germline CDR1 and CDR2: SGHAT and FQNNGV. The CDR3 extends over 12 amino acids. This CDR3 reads CASTGGVNTQYF. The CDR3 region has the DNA TGTGCCAGCACAGGAGGAGTGAATACGCAGTATTTT.

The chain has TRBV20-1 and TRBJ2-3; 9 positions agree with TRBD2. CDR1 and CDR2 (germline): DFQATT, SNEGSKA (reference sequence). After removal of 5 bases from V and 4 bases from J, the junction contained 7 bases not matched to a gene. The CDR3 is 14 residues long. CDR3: CSACAGGVADTQYF. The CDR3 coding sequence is TGCAGTGCTTGTGCGGGGGGGGTCGCAGATACGCAGTATTTT.

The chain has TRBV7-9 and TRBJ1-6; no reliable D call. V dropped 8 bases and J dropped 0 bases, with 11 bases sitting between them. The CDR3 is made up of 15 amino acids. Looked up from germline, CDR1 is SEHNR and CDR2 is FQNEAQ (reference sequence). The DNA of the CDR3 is TGTGCCAGCGGTCCGAGCGACTCCTATAATTCACCCCTCCACTTT. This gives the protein CASGPSDSYNSPLHF.

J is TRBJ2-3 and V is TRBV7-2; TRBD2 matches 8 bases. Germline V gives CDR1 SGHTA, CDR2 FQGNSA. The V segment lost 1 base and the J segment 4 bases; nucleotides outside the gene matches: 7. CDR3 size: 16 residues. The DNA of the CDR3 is TGTGCCAGCAGCTTAGTTGGAACGGGGGGGCCAGATACGCAGTATTTT. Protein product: CASSLVGTGGPDTQYF.

CDR3 coding DNA: TGTGCCAGCAGTTATAGCGGGGGCCAAGAGACCCAGTACTTC. It is translated as CASSYSGGQETQYF. The rearrangement joins TRBV27 to TRBJ2-5, with 9 bases lining up with TRBD2. Germline lookup yields CDR1 MNHEY and CDR2 SMNVEV (reference sequence). V trimming: 4 bases; J trimming: 1 base; junction bases outside the gene matches: 1. CDR3 length equals 14 residues.

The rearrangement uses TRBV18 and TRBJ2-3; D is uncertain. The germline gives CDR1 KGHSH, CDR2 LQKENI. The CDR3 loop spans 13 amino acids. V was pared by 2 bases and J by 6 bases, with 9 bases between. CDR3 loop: CASSPVEEDTQYF. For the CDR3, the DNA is TGTGCCAGCTCACCAGTCGAGGAGGATACGCAGTATTTT.

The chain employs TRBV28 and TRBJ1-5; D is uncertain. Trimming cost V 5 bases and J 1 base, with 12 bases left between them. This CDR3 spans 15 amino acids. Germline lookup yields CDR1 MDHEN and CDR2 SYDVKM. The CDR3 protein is CASSKSATSNQPQHF. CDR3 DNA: TGTGCCAGCAGTAAAAGCGCAACCAGCAATCAGCCCCAGCATTTT.

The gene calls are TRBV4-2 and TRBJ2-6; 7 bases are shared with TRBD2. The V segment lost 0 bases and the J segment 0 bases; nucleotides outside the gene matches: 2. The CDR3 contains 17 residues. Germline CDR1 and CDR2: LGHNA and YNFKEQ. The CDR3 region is CASSQDPGGSGANVLTF. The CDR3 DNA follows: TGTGCCAGCAGCCAAGACCCGGGGGGCTCTGGGGCCAACGTCCTGACTTTC.

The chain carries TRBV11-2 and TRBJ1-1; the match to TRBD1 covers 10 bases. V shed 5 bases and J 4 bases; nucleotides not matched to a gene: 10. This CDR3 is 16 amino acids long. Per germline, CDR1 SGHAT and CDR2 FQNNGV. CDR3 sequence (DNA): TGTGCCAGCAGCCCAAGACAGGGGGCTAAGGGCACTGAAGCTTTCTTT. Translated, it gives CASSPRQGAKGTEAFF.